The present TCR beta chain was sequenced within a study of cytomegalovirus exposure and HLA in healthy donors. Study in general: The use of the same platform for the 120 or so validation repertoires and the 600 to 700 first-cohort repertoires was reported by a later analysis. Study outcomes and limitations: In the roughly 120 validation repertoires, approximately 94% of cluster scores exceeded 0, per a later analysis.

Comments on this clone: The antigen remains unidentified.

Profiling relied on immunoSEQ multiplex PCR, and the TCRdb table lists in-frame clones only, not all of them. The data contain about 63,000 clones, roughly 90% of them seen just once; the ten biggest clones take up roughly 1.2%. This CDR3 spans 13 amino acids. In germline, CDR1 is MGHDK, CDR2 SYGVNS. Trimming at V came to 4 bases and at J to 5 bases, leaving 3 bases not matched to a gene. The receptor was derived from a woman in her late teens or twenties in good health and CMV-seronegative. This rearrangement joins TRBV25-1 to TRBJ1-1, with 8 bases lining up with TRBD1. Specimen: PBMCs. This chain's CDR3 is CASSAQGATEAFF. The CDR3 coding sequence is TGTGCCAGCAGTGCCCAGGGGGCGACTGAAGCTTTCTTT. The full variable domain, with the rest looked up from reference TRBV25-1 and TRBJ1-1, is EADIYQTPRYLVIGTGKKITLECSQTMGHDKMYWYQQDPGMELHLIHYSYGVNSTEKGDLSSESTVSRIRTEHFPLTLESARPSHTSQYLCASSAQGATEAFFGQGTRLTVV.